This TCR beta chain was profiled in a study of cytomegalovirus exposure and HLA in healthy donors (dated by TCRdb to about 2017). In the study overall: In an earlier analysis of some 610 of the donors, around 290 Gb of sequence data and 100 million or so unique TCR beta sequences from 180 million or so T cells were reported. All discovery cohort repertoires had been generated on a single sequencing platform. HLA typing covered class I and class II loci at four-digit resolution. The study was designed to test whether signatures of past pathogen exposure could be identified by cataloging public T cell receptors. A later analysis re-examined previously published TCR beta repertoires from roughly 650 donors and added high-resolution HLA genotyping to investigate patterns of TCR occurrence. The genetic ancestry cluster associated with self-reported Caucasian donors included 81% of the roughly 390 genotyped donors. To predict cytomegalovirus infection status, the study combined high-throughput TCR immunosequencing, statistical association of individual TCRs with disease status, and machine learning. Donor age, sex, ethnicity and CMV serostatus were compiled together with the repertoire data. Among about 400 genotyped donors of the cohort, an average of about 220,000 unique TCR beta nucleotide sequences was sequenced per donor, of which roughly 18% were non-productive. A later genetic analysis used genome-wide SNP genotypes for about three fifths of the roughly 700 donors, treating that subset as a discovery cohort. In an earlier analysis of roughly 540 of the donors, high-throughput TCR beta sequencing was used to judge whether each TCR beta V gene segment behaved as functional or pseudogenic. The study used immunosequencing to profile the T cell repertoires of 670 or so subjects and linked those repertoires to cytomegalovirus serostatus. Rather than using new phenotypic data, the later analysis identified candidate immune exposures from TCR beta sequences and from how often those sequences occurred across donors. Approximately 310 gigabases of sequencing data and approximately 80 million unique TCR sequences were included in an early release covering about 700 HLA-typed donors. Because of strong linkage in the cohort, roughly five DR-DQ haplotypes were treated as single units for association and clustering. In addition to the first cohort of 666 subjects, a separate validation cohort of 120 different subjects was used. The number of donors typed differed by locus, with about 620-630 for A, B, C, DRB1 and DQB1, roughly 550 for DQA1, 600 to 610 for DPA1, and about 450 for DPB1.

Regarding this clone: The antigen it recognizes is unknown. It has no much larger one-base neighbor in the sample; base qualities were not kept.

Overall study results and their limits: In a later analysis, HLA-associated TCR beta chains showed more clonal expansion and lower generation probabilities than non-associated chains that were equally common. Because HLA typing was missing for some donors at each locus, association tests included only the typed subset. In a later analysis, several top co-occurrence clusters were reported to appear linked to parvovirus B19, influenza, CMV and Epstein-Barr virus. The 87-base-pair reads could not distinguish some IMGT-functional V segments, including TRBV6-2 and TRBV6-3, so those segments were excluded. A further reported finding was that TCR beta sequences accurately predicted the HLA-A and HLA-B alleles for most subjects in the first cohort. A later analysis associated approximately 17,000 TCR beta sequences with specific HLA alleles at a false discovery rate of 0.05. Strong co-occurrence of HLA alleles, especially DR and DQ, made assigning TCR associations to individual alleles difficult. Most CMV-associated TCR beta chains appeared to be HLA-restricted in a later analysis, and the HLA associations seemed to be driven largely by CMV exposure. A cluster of highly shared sequence variants was judged likely to represent a technical artifact of the sequencing pipeline. The study gave a list of 150 to 200 TCR beta chains associated with cytomegalovirus. Correlated functional status among segregating V segments might reflect linkage disequilibrium, but an unknown experimental factor could not be ruled out. Over 15 rarely observed V segments, including chromosome 9 orphons, were excluded from the earlier analysis of approximately 500 of the donors because counts were too low. A later genetic analysis associated a missense DCLRE1C variant with V-gene and J-gene trimming of TCR beta chains, and an independent cohort replicated the association. The presence/absence analyses assumed that sequencing depth was roughly uniform across donors, and that assumption may not be true. The authors suggested that the approach could potentially be extended to other disease states and immunological phenotypes. Compared with the roughly 600-donor mean, donors in an Asian-associated ancestry cluster had fewer N-insertions in productive TCRs, according to a later genetic analysis. An earlier analysis of some 590 of the donors showed that most TCR beta V segments appeared in productive rearrangements either about 87% or about 30% of the time, which broadly matched IMGT annotations. In vitro tests confirmed that a few of the cytomegalovirus-associated TCR beta chains recognize cytomegalovirus antigens. For the cohort, immune exposure information was limited to CMV serostatus. In a later analysis, the rate of TCR association differed among HLA loci, with DRB1 alleles having the most associated TCRs and HLA-C alleles having the fewest. Across donors, most TCR sequences were observed very rarely, whereas some public TCRs were present in many individuals. Only TCR beta chains were sequenced in this cohort, and the absence of alpha or paired-chain data limited detectable features. In both the original and validation cohorts, the classifier was reported to diagnose cytomegalovirus status with high specificity and sensitivity.

The CDR3, from cysteine to phenylalanine, totals 14 residues. Just CDR3 DNA is preserved here, 42 bases in frame from base 1. Trimming removed 1 base from V and 7 bases from J, leaving 12 bases between the germline ends. CDR1 MDHEN and CDR2 SYDVKM are derived from the germline V gene. The library was generated by the immunoSEQ multiplex PCR assay. For the multiplex PCR, a mixture combining 60 forward primers for TCR Vbeta segments and 13 reverse primers for TCR Jbeta segments was used. The CDR3 region of rearranged TCR beta genes was amplified from genomic DNA with a multiplex PCR assay. Amplified TCR beta libraries were sequenced as 87-base-pair reads on the Illumina HiSeq System. On the authors' methods: A later analysis tallied roughly 80 million unique TCR beta chains across the 666 repertoires, and approximately 9.9 million of those chains were shared by two or more donors. A nearest-neighbor algorithm error-corrected the raw reads and collapsed the reads into unique sequences, merging closely related sequences to remove PCR and sequencing errors. CDR3 sequences were aligned to IMGT reference sequences to assign V, D and J gene segments. For a sequence to be retained, a match of at least six nucleotides to both a V gene segment and a J gene segment was required. Rearrangements were classified as productive when the CDR3 lacked stop codons and remained in frame with V and J, and all other rearrangements were classified as non-productive. Following IMGT convention, CDR3 was defined as the stretch from the second conserved V-encoded cysteine up to the conserved J-encoded phenylalanine. The earlier analysis of 450 to 750 of the donors excluded any sequence lacking an unambiguous match to a single V gene segment. An earlier analysis of roughly 590 of the donors called V segments functional above 56.7% productive rearrangements and segregating when the between-donor standard deviation exceeded 5%. A statistical classification framework was built to diagnose cytomegalovirus status from the catalog of TCR beta chain sequences. In a later analysis, TCR nucleotide sequences were compared against IMGT/GENE-DB human TR gene sequences so that V and J genes could be assigned. A later analysis assigned CDR3 sequences and most-parsimonious VDJ recombination scenarios with the TCRdist pipeline. In a later analysis, each TCR beta chain was defined by its CDR3 amino acid sequence together with its V-gene family, and reads without a unique V-gene family were excluded. To address suspected cross-contamination and a sequencing artifact, a later analysis removed under 600 highly shared, low-generation-probability nucleotide sequences. In a later analysis, a clonal expansion index for each public chain was calculated from normalized within-repertoire ranks of inferred template counts. A later analysis computed generation probabilities with a VDJ recombination model fitted to out-of-frame rearrangements, and checked the results against IGoR. In a later analysis, hypergeometric tests were used to score TCR-TCR, TCR-HLA and TCR-CMV co-occurrence, with a repertoire-size bias correction applied to TCR pairs. In a later analysis, false discovery rates were estimated by permuting HLA or CMV assignments 20 times. A later analysis grouped co-occurring TCRs with DBSCAN, adding TCRdist sequence similarity when clustering within HLA-allele-positive subsets. Repertoires with fewer than 30,000 or more than 120,000 public chains were left out of co-occurrence clustering, as were a handful of repertoires with anomalous nucleotide sharing. The table was pulled from immuneACCESS by TCRdb, which kept in-frame rearrangements only. Such tables lose some clones; where checked, under half of the loss comes from unresolved V genes, and the rest has no known cause. The DNA gave D and trimming, while V, J and clone size come from that table. Recorded for this sample are 150,000 or so clones; about 8.9% of them occurred a single time. Jointly, the top ten make up 1.8% of the sample.

The cohort was made up of 500 to 850 healthy bone marrow donors. All cohort members were sampled while nominally healthy, although unrecorded immune exposures were likely present. The donor was CMV seronegative and belonged to the group of 350 to 400 seronegative cohort members. Every donor gave a peripheral blood sample, and the peripheral blood mononuclear cells from that sample were used for TCR beta sequencing. The Qiagen DNeasy Blood Extraction Kit was used to extract genomic DNA from the blood cell samples. In this chain, TRBV28 is recombined with TRBJ2-3; the D region possibly corresponds to TRBD2 (5 bases align). Material for sequencing was PBMCs. The origin of this receptor is a man in his forties or fifties in good health and CMV-seronegative. The bases read TGTGCCAGCAGTTTATTAGGAGGCACGAATACGCAGTATTTT. It is translated as CASSLLGGTNTQYF.